These 28 T cell receptor beta chains share one sample of origin, sequenced in a study of metastatic and nonmetastatic thyroid tumors. TCRdb re-called clones via MiXCR from the PCR reads. The sample holds tens of thousands of clones; more than 20% are singletons and the top ten take approximately 3.9%. None of the patients had undergone any treatment ahead of thyroid surgery. The sample comprised blood. These receptors originate from a male donor with papillary thyroid cancer or a benign thyroid nodule (not recorded which). Some clones in this sample may be carry-over from other donors' samples.

This clone was detected ten times or more. The chain uses TRBV12-3 or TRBV12-4 and TRBJ2-3, with 14 positions matching TRBD2. J lost 7 bases, V lost 6 bases, and 6 bases had no gene match. The CDR3 contains 15 residues. The CDR3 nucleotides read TGTGCCAGCAGCCCGACTAGCGGGGGGGCAAATACGCAGTATTTT. The encoded protein is CASSPTSGGANTQYF.

This clone was seen a handful of times. The chain employs TRBV7-9 and TRBJ2-1, with D perhaps matching TRBD1 or TRBD2 (6 bases each). V was cut by 3 bases and J by 10 bases, with 10 bases left in between. In germline, CDR1 is SEHNR, CDR2 FQNEAQ (reference sequence). CDR3 length equals 12 residues. CDR3 residues: CASSFVGGEQFF. The CDR3 DNA reads as TGTGCCAGCAGCTTCGTCGGGGGCGAGCAGTTCTTC.

There are many counts of this clone. The V gene is TRBV10-3, the J gene TRBJ2-1; a weak D match, TRBD2 (6 bases). This CDR3 is built from 15 residues. The V gene lost 2 bases and the J gene lost 8 bases, with 16 bases spanning the gap. CDR1 ENHRY and CDR2 SYGVKD come from the germline V gene. The CDR3 nucleotides read TGTGCCATCAGTGAGATTGACGGGACTGAACATGAGCAGTTCTTC. This translates into CAISEIDGTEHEQFF.

V gene TRBV15 combines with J gene TRBJ2-6; TRBD2 is a possible D gene (7 bases). This CDR3 region has 15 residues. V dropped 5 bases and J dropped 6 bases, with 14 bases sitting between them. The germline V gene encodes CDR1 LNHNV and CDR2 YYDKDF (reference sequence). CDR3 bases: TGTGCCACCAGCCCGGGGGGCTCTCTGGCCAACGTCCTGACTTTC. Translated: CATSPGGSLANVLTF.

This clone was seen at least ten times. V gene TRBV28 combines with J gene TRBJ2-3; D uncertain. Germline V gene data show CDR1 as MDHEN and CDR2 as SYDVKM. The length of the CDR3 is 15 residues. The ends were cut back, 5 bases at V and 1 base at J, with 13 bases in the middle. CDR3 DNA: TGTGCCAGCAGTCCCCAGCTAGGCGGCACAGATACGCAGTATTTT. This gives the protein CASSPQLGGTDTQYF.

On this clone: Given a much more abundant clone one base away, this may be a read error. At the DNA level, this CDR3 is encoded by other sequences in the same sample as well. This chain uses TRBV20-1 with TRBJ2-3, with D perhaps matching TRBD2 (6 bases). In germline, CDR1 is DFQATT, CDR2 SNEGSKA (reference sequence). The CDR3 is 12 amino acids. The CDR3 DNA follows: TGCAGTGACCGGGGGTTCGCAGATACGCAATATTTT. Protein: CSDRGFADTQYF.

In its sample, this clone was seen a few times. This chain joins TRBV29-1 and TRBJ1-1; a weak D match, TRBD1 (5 bases). CDR3 length equals 13 residues. Trimming cost V 7 bases and J 0 bases, with 12 bases left between them. Germline loops: CDR1 SQVTM, CDR2 ANQGSEA. CDR3 in amino acids: CSAVTDMNTEAFF. CDR3 DNA sequence: TGCAGCGCGGTGACAGACATGAACACTGAAGCTTTCTTT. The full variable domain, its missing parts supplied by reference TRBV29-1 and TRBJ1-1, is SAVISQKPSRDICQRGTSLTIQCQVDSQVTMMFWYRQQPGQSLTLIATANQGSEATYESGFVIDKFPISRPNLTFSTLTVSNMSPEDSSIYLCSAVTDMNTEAFFGQGTRLTVV.

This clone was recorded at least ten times. The chain carries TRBV6-4 and TRBJ1-2; D remains unclear. Per the germline V gene, CDR1 is MRHNA and CDR2 is SNTAGT. The ends were cut back, 5 bases at V and 2 bases at J, with 18 bases in the middle. The CDR3 is made up of 16 amino acids. CDR3 sequence (DNA): TGTGCCAGCAGTCCGGGCGTGGGGTCCCAGAACTATGGCTACACCTTC. The encoded protein is CASSPGVGSQNYGYTF.

This clone came up many times. This sequence joins TRBV28 and TRBJ2-5, with 8 bases aligning to TRBD1. CDR1 is MDHEN and CDR2 is SYDVKM in the germline V gene. The CDR3 runs 15 residues. V lost 2 bases to trimming and J lost 7 bases; unmatched junction nucleotides: 9. For the CDR3, the DNA is TGTGCCAGCAGTTTAAGGACAGGGAGGTTGGGGACCCAGTACTTC. Its translation: CASSLRTGRLGTQYF.

This clone was recorded at least ten times. The J gene is TRBJ1-2, the V gene TRBV28, with D maybe TRBD1 (5 bases). CDR1 MDHEN and CDR2 SYDVKM come from the germline V gene. Trimming shortened V by 6 bases and J by 5 bases, and 10 bases separated the two germline ends. The CDR3 totals 12 residues. CDR3 in amino acids: CASRGERYGYTF. For the CDR3, the DNA is TGTGCCAGCAGAGGGGAACGTTATGGCTACACCTTC.

The chain has TRBV5-1 and TRBJ2-7; D ambiguous. Germline V gene lookup returns CDR1 SGHRS and CDR2 YFSETQ. The V end lost 4 bases, the J end lost 0 bases, and 8 bases lay between the germline ends. This CDR3 has 13 residues. DNA for the CDR3: TGCGCCAGCAGCAGGGTGGTCTCCTACGAGCAGTACTTC. Amino acids: CASSRVVSYEQYF.

This clone was counted many times. V usage is TRBV5-5 and J usage is TRBJ2-1; possibly TRBD2 for D (6 bases). V was pared by 4 bases and J by 7 bases, with 15 bases between. Per germline, CDR1 SGHKS and CDR2 YYEKEE (reference sequence). The CDR3 consists of 14 residues. CDR3 sequence (DNA): TGTGCCAGCAGCCGGCCGGGAGAAGCTAATGAGCAGTTCTTC. This translates into CASSRPGEANEQFF.

Many counts were recorded for this clone. This sequence joins TRBV7-8 and TRBJ2-1, with 9 bases that match TRBD2. The V gene's germline CDR1 is SGHVS and CDR2 FQNEAQ. The CDR3 spans 15 residues. J was trimmed by 3 bases and V by 4 bases; bases with no gene match: 4. The CDR3, as DNA: TGTGCCAGCAGCTACCCTAGCGGGGACTACAATGAGCAGTTCTTC. Translated, it gives CASSYPSGDYNEQFF.

This clone was recorded a few times. This sample also contains other DNA sequences that code for the same CDR3. V usage is TRBV6-1 and J usage is TRBJ1-3; D is possibly TRBD1 (6 bases). V was trimmed by 2 bases and J by 5 bases, leaving 16 bases between them. Germline CDR1 and CDR2: MNHNS and SASEGT. The CDR3 contains 16 residues. The CDR3 sequence is CASSERGRGGRNTIYF. CDR3 DNA: TGTGCCAGCAGTGAACGCGGCAGGGGAGGAAGAAACACCATATATTTT.

The sample holds a few counts of this clone. V gene TRBV6-1 combines with J gene TRBJ2-7, with D possibly TRBD1 on 6 matching bases. The V end lost 6 bases, the J end lost 7 bases, and 10 bases lay between the germline ends. CDR1 and CDR2 from the germline V gene are MNHNS and SASEGT. The length of the CDR3 is 11 residues. The CDR3 sequence: CASRGRGEQYF. CDR3 DNA sequence: TGTGCCAGCAGAGGCAGGGGTGAGCAGTACTTC.

This chain links TRBV12-3 or TRBV12-4 with TRBJ1-4; TRBD1 agrees at 10 bases. Unmatched junction bases numbered 6, after V lost 6 bases and J lost 11 bases. This CDR3 comprises 13 residues. CDR3 region: CASSPRTGGKLFF. The CDR3 DNA is TGTGCCAGCAGCCCCCGGACAGGGGGGAAACTGTTTTTT.

Many counts were recorded for this clone. The V gene is TRBV27, the J gene TRBJ2-3, with TRBD2 as a possible D gene (6 bases). The CDR3 is 15 amino acids. Germline lookup yields CDR1 MNHEY and CDR2 SMNVEV (reference sequence). V was clipped by 6 bases and J by 4 bases, with 17 bases between them. The CDR3 reads CASSPREFQADTQYF. The CDR3 DNA reads TGTGCCAGCAGCCCCCGGGAGTTCCAAGCAGATACGCAGTATTTT.

This clone was found many times. The chain recombines TRBV6-1 with TRBJ2-7; the match to TRBD1 covers 7 bases. V was clipped by 6 bases and J by 2 bases; unmatched bases: 7. The length of the CDR3 is 14 residues. From germline, CDR1 is MNHNS and CDR2 SASEGT. CDR3 loop: CASRRNGQAYEQYF. CDR3 coding DNA: TGTGCCAGCAGACGCAATGGACAGGCCTACGAGCAGTACTTC.

This clone was counted ten times or more. The chain combines TRBV11-1 with TRBJ2-2; 12 nucleotides line up with TRBD2. From germline, CDR1 is SGHAT and CDR2 FQDESV (reference sequence). This CDR3 comprises 17 residues. V lost 5 bases to trimming and J lost 2 bases; unmatched junction nucleotides: 6. CDR3 DNA: TGTGCCAGCAGCCCACGGACTAGCGGGACCAACACCGGGGAGCTGTTTTTT. This codes for CASSPRTSGTNTGELFF.

This clone has ten or more counts. DNA of the CDR3: TGTGCCAGCAGCCACATGGGACAAGAGACCCAGTACTTC. Amino acid sequence: CASSHMGQETQYF. The gene calls are TRBV3-1 and TRBJ2-5; D remains unclear. V was shortened by 3 bases and J by 2 bases, with 7 bases between the two germline ends. This CDR3 region has 13 residues. Germline assignment: CDR1 LGHDT and CDR2 YNNKEL (reference sequence).

The V call is TRBV25-1, the J call TRBJ2-7; D is ambiguous. Germline values: CDR1 MGHDK, CDR2 SYGVNS. V was pared by 2 bases and J by 7 bases, with 15 bases between. This CDR3 has 14 residues. CDR3 bases: TGTGCCAGCAGTGAAGGTACGGAGTTGGGGGAGCAGTACTTC. It yields the protein CASSEGTELGEQYF.

Ten or more counts support this clone. The chain's CDR3 is CASSEAVRPYPPQHF. DNA of the CDR3: TGTGCCAGCAGTGAAGCGGTCAGGCCGTACCCGCCCCAGCATTTT. J is TRBJ1-5 and V is TRBV6-1, with D unclear. Germline V CDR1 and CDR2: MNHNS, SASEGT. This CDR3 region has 15 residues. Trimming stripped 0 bases from V and 9 bases from J, with 15 bases between.

The chain joins TRBV28 to TRBJ1-1, with D possibly TRBD1 on 5 matching bases. Between the trimmed V and J ends, which lost 6 bases and 3 bases, there was a span of 11 bases. Germline assignment: CDR1 MDHEN and CDR2 SYDVKM. CDR3 length: 13 amino acids. The CDR3 here is CASRTTAHTEAFF. CDR3 sequence (DNA): TGTGCCAGCAGAACGACAGCGCACACTGAAGCTTTCTTT.

This clone occurred many times. The rearrangement joins TRBV20-1 to TRBJ1-1, with D perhaps TRBD1 (5 bases). The V gene lost 1 base and the J gene lost 5 bases, with 17 bases spanning the gap. The CDR3 is 15 residues long. Germline-derived CDR1 and CDR2 are DFQATT and SNEGSKA (reference sequence). CDR3: CSARGRKGEGTEAFF. DNA for the CDR3: TGCAGTGCTAGAGGCAGGAAAGGGGAGGGTACTGAAGCTTTCTTT.

This clone was counted ten times or more. The chain couples TRBV4-1 to TRBJ2-7; TRBD2 agrees at 9 bases. The CDR3 is 15 amino acids. V lost 4 bases and J lost 4; bases outside the gene matches: 8. Germline loops: CDR1 MGHRA, CDR2 YSYEKL. The CDR3 spells CASSRPQAGGYEQYF. The CDR3 region has the DNA TGCGCCAGCAGCCGGCCACAGGCGGGAGGGTACGAGCAGTACTTC.

At least ten counts were recorded for this clone. This chain uses TRBV20-1 with TRBJ2-1; D uncertain. The CDR3 runs 12 residues. Between the trimmed V and J ends, which lost 6 bases and 12 bases, there was a span of 18 bases. CDR1 is DFQATT and CDR2 is SNEGSKA in the germline V gene (reference sequence). CDR3 coding DNA: TGCAGTGCAACAGACCCCCCGAACTCGCAGTTCTTC. Residues: CSATDPPNSQFF.

Many counts were recorded for this clone. Other DNA sequences in the same sample also yield this CDR3. V is TRBV4-2 and J is TRBJ1-5, with 7 bases aligning to TRBD1. There are 15 residues in the CDR3. The ends lost 2 bases at V and 1 base at J; junction bases unmatched: 2. Germline loops: CDR1 LGHNA, CDR2 YNFKEQ. The CDR3: CASSQTQGSNQPQHF. The CDR3 bases are TGTGCCAGCAGCCAAACACAGGGGAGCAATCAGCCCCAGCATTTT.

The chain recombines TRBV5-4 with TRBJ2-2; 10 bases agree with TRBD1. CDR1 SGHNT and CDR2 YYREEE come from the germline V gene (reference sequence). J lost 0 bases, V lost 4 bases, and 3 bases had no gene match. This CDR3 spans 16 amino acids. As DNA, the CDR3 is TGTGCCAGCAGCAGACAGGGGGCCTCGAACACCGGGGAGCTGTTTTTT. Its translation: CASSRQGASNTGELFF.